This T cell receptor (beta chain) was found in a study of cytomegalovirus exposure and HLA in healthy donors. Both 60 Vbeta primers and 13 Jbeta primers went into the PCR. Clones were read by immunoSEQ multiplex PCR, and TCRdb kept only the in-frame ones, dropping some. The sample shows roughly 100,000 clones, around 72% of them seen only once. The CDR3 is made up of 15 amino acids. V lost 3 bases, J lost 3 bases, and 2 bases stayed unmatched. CDR1 and CDR2 (germline): LNHDA, SQIVND (reference sequence). Sequencing was done on a sample of PBMCs. The rearrangement uses TRBV19 and TRBJ2-5, with 12 bases identical to TRBD2. The clonotype originates from a male donor in good health and CMV-seronegative. The CDR3 region is CASSIRTSGKETQYF. For the CDR3, the DNA is TGTGCCAGTAGTATCCGGACTAGCGGGAAAGAGACCCAGTACTTC. Full variable domain (missing parts from reference TRBV19 and TRBJ2-5): DGGITQSPKYLFRKEGQNVTLSCEQNLNHDAMYWYRQDPGQGLRLIYYSQIVNDFQKGDIAEGYSVSREKKESFPLTVTSAQKNPTAFYLCASSIRTSGKETQYFGPGTRLLVL.